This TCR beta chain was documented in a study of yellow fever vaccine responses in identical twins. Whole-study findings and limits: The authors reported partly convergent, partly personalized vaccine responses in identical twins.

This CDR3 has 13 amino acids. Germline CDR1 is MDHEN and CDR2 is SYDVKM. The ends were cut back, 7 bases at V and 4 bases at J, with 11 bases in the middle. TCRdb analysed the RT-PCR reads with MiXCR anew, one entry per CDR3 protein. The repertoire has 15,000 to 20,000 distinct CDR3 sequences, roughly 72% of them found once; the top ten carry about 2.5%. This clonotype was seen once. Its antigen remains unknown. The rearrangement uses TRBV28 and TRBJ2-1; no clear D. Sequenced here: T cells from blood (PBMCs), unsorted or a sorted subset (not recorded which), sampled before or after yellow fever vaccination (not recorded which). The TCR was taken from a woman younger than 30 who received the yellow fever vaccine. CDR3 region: CASTLTPYNEQFF. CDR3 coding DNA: TGTGCCAGCACCCTGACACCGTACAATGAGCAGTTCTTC. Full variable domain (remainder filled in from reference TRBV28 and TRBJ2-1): DVKVTQSSRYLVKRTGEKVFLECVQDMDHENMFWYRQDPGLGLRLIYFSYDVKMKEKGDIPEGYSVSREKKERFSLILESASTNQTSMYLCASTLTPYNEQFFGPGTRLTVL.